Shown below are 10 T cell receptor beta chains from a single sample sequenced in a study of blood T cell repertoires in COVID-19. Sequencing used immunoSEQ multiplex PCR; TCRdb keeps in-frame clones, though not all of them. The sample lists fewer than 150,000 clones, approximately 81% occurring once. Sequencing input: peripheral blood. The origin of the receptors is a man aged 50 to 59 with acute or convalescent COVID-19.

The rearrangement links TRBV2 to TRBJ1-2, with D maybe TRBD1 (6 bases). V lost 0 bases, J lost 1 base, and 9 bases lay in between. The CDR3 spans 15 residues. Germline V gene data show CDR1 as SNHLY and CDR2 as FYNNEI. The CDR3 DNA reads TGTGCCAGCAGTGAAGCACCAGGGGTTAACTATGGCTACACCTTC. Translation gives CASSEAPGVNYGYTF.

This chain uses TRBV6-1 with TRBJ2-3; no firm D call. Trimming pared 2 bases from V and 0 bases from J, leaving 9 bases between. Per the germline V gene, CDR1 is MNHNS and CDR2 is SASEGT. CDR3 length: 15 amino acids. The CDR3 protein is CASSERLGSTDTQYF. DNA of the CDR3: TGTGCCAGCAGTGAAAGACTTGGGAGCACAGATACGCAGTATTTT.

Comments on this clone: Other DNA sequences within the sample encode an identical CDR3. The chain couples TRBV15 to TRBJ2-7; 12 nucleotides agree with TRBD1. Germline V gene lookup returns CDR1 LNHNV and CDR2 YYDKDF (reference sequence). This CDR3 region has 15 residues. The J segment lost 6 bases and the V segment lost 3 bases, leaving 6 bases of the junction unmatched. The CDR3 bases are TGTGCCACCAGCAGTATGGGACAGGGGGCGGGCGAGCAGTACTTC. This translates into CATSSMGQGAGEQYF.

The chain couples TRBV27 to TRBJ1-4; D is perhaps TRBD1 (6 bases). The CDR3 totals 15 residues. Trimming took off 3 bases at V and 7 bases at J, with 15 bases between the two ends. CDR1 and CDR2 (germline): MNHEY, SMNVEV (reference sequence). CDR3 coding DNA: TGTGCCAGCAGTTTTGCGGGGGCAGAGGGTGAAAAACTGTTTTTT. As protein: CASSFAGAEGEKLFF.

This sequence joins TRBV20-1 and TRBJ1-5; TRBD1 is a possible D gene (6 bases). CDR3 length: 14 amino acids. CDR1 and CDR2 from the germline V gene are DFQATT and SNEGSKA (reference sequence). Trimming cost V 5 bases and J 0 bases, with 11 bases left between them. This CDR3 reads CSARETGSNQPQHF. CDR3 DNA: TGCAGTGCTCGTGAGACAGGTAGCAATCAGCCCCAGCATTTT.

The table lists this clone with a count of one. This chain joins TRBV7-4 and TRBJ2-7; D perhaps matches TRBD2 (6 bases). The germline V and J ends were trimmed by 3 bases and 0 bases, with 15 bases remaining between them. The CDR3 sequence is 16 residues long. Germline loops: CDR1 SGHVT, CDR2 SQSDAQ. The CDR3 loop reads CASSLGHLGGSYEQYV. The CDR3 region has the DNA TGTGCCAGCAGCTTGGGGCACCTGGGGGGCTCCTACGAGCAGTACGTC.

This clone was seen a handful of times. The CDR3 DNA follows: TGCGCCAGCAGCCCTCTTTACAGGGGGCAAGATGAGCAGTTCTTC. It specifies CASSPLYRGQDEQFF. The chain couples TRBV4-1 to TRBJ2-1, with 9 bases that match TRBD1. Germline loops: CDR1 MGHRA, CDR2 YSYEKL. This CDR3 region has 15 residues. The V segment lost 4 bases and the J segment 8 bases; nucleotides outside the gene matches: 9.

This chain connects TRBV5-1 to TRBJ1-5; no clear D gene. This CDR3 is 18 amino acids long. Germline V CDR1 and CDR2: SGHRS, YFSETQ. V lost 0 bases and J 0 bases, leaving 16 bases between the germline ends. CDR3 protein: CASSLESDEAYSNQPQHF. The CDR3 DNA reads TGCGCCAGCAGCTTGGAATCCGACGAGGCTTATAGCAATCAGCCCCAGCATTTT. Together with reference TRBV5-1 and TRBJ1-5, the CDR3 gives the full variable domain: KAGVTQTPRYLIKTRGQQVTLSCSPISGHRSVSWYQQTPGQGLQFLFEYFSETQRNKGNFPGRFSGRQFSNSRSEMNVSTLELGDSALYLCASSLESDEAYSNQPQHFGDGTRLSIL.

Here the CDR3 DNA reads TGCAGCGTTGCCGGGGGGAACGCTGGCTACACCTTC. Translation gives CSVAGGNAGYTF. The rearrangement joins TRBV29-1 to TRBJ1-2; TRBD1 might be the D (5 bases). The germline V gene has CDR1 SQVTM and CDR2 ANQGSEA. Trimming took 4 bases from V and 7 from J, leaving 13 bases between them. CDR3 length: 12 residues.

The chain recombines TRBV2 with TRBJ2-2; TRBD1 agrees at 7 bases. Germline-derived CDR1 and CDR2 are SNHLY and FYNNEI. The ends lost 8 bases at V and 4 bases at J; junction bases unmatched: 4. The CDR3 is made up of 13 amino acids. Written as DNA, the CDR3 is TGTGCCAGCTGGAGACAGGGCACCGGGGAGCTGTTTTTT. Translation gives CASWRQGTGELFF.